This is a list of T cell receptor beta chains from one sample in a study of blood T cells in healthy people across ages. MiXCR was run by TCRdb on the 5' RACE reads, yielding one entry per CDR3 protein. There are about 1.8 million distinct CDR3 sequences in the sample; around half occur only once, and 2% to 2.5% lies in the top ten. The sequencing sample was made of blood. The receptor source for this set is a woman in her thirties or forties in good health. Each CDR3 is given with its conserved first and last residue. The D gene is left open where the match is weak. A clone size is listed for some rows: how often the clone was seen (once, few, many), or a class if it is expanded.

j_gene | v_gene | len | d_gene | abundance | CDR3aa | CDR3nt
TRBJ2-3 | TRBV5-1 | 14 | TRBD2 | - | CASSRPSGRDTQYF | TGCGCCAGCAGCCGCCCTAGCGGAAGAGATACGCAGTATTTT
TRBJ2-3 | TRBV20-1 | 17 | TRBD2 | - | CSALISGGTSLTDTQYF | TGCAGTGCTTTAATTAGCGGGGGGACCTCACTCACAGATACGCAGTATTTT
TRBJ1-2 | TRBV6-5 | 12 | - | - | CASSHGPYGYTF | TGTGCCAGCAGTCATGGCCCGTATGGCTACACCTTC
TRBJ2-3 | TRBV6-5 | 16 | TRBD2 | - | CAASRSGGVWTDTQYF | TGTGCCGCCAGCAGAAGTGGGGGGGTCTGGACAGATACGCAGTATTTT
TRBJ2-4 | TRBV24-1 | 15 | - | few | CATSDPTMAKNIQYF | TGTGCCACCAGTGATCCGACTATGGCAAAAAACATTCAGTACTTC
TRBJ2-1 | TRBV27 | 14 | - | few | CASSNRGGYNEQFF | TGTGCCAGCAGTAACAGGGGGGGGTACAATGAGCAGTTCTTC
TRBJ2-3 | TRBV28 | 15 | - | - | CASSNQGGDTDTQYF | TGTGCCAGCAGTAATCAGGGGGGGGACACAGATACGCAGTATTTT
TRBJ2-1 | TRBV20-1 | 15 | TRBD2 | - | CSATRAGGSYNEQFF | TGCAGTGCTACCCGAGCGGGGGGCTCCTACAATGAGCAGTTCTTC
TRBJ2-4 | TRBV10-3 | 16 | TRBD1 | - | CAIGESRQGDGNIQYF | TGTGCCATCGGTGAGTCGAGACAGGGAGACGGAAACATTCAGTACTTC
TRBJ2-7 | TRBV28 | 15 | TRBD1 | - | CASSQNMGQVYEQYF | TGTGCCAGCAGCCAGAACATGGGACAGGTCTACGAGCAGTACTTC
TRBJ2-7 | TRBV4-3 | 15 | - | - | CASSQEVWGPYEQYF | TGCGCCAGCAGCCAAGAGGTCTGGGGGCCCTACGAGCAGTACTTC
TRBJ1-2 | TRBV28 | 13 | - | - | CASRAQPNYGYTF | TGTGCCAGCAGAGCTCAACCAAACTATGGCTACACCTTC
TRBJ2-7 | TRBV5-6 | 15 | TRBD1 | - | CASSFSQGASYEQYF | TGTGCCAGCAGCTTCAGTCAGGGGGCCTCCTACGAGCAGTACTTC
TRBJ2-1 | TRBV6-1 | 14 | TRBD2 | - | CASHLAGGYNEQFF | TGTGCCAGCCACCTAGCGGGGGGGTACAATGAGCAGTTCTTC
TRBJ1-6 | TRBV20-1 | 15 | - | - | CSAPESSSYNSPLHF | TGCAGTGCTCCTGAAAGTAGCTCCTATAATTCACCCCTCCACTTT
TRBJ2-1 | TRBV7-9 | 12 | TRBD2 | - | CASRRGGNEQFF | TGTGCCAGCAGGCGGGGGGGGAATGAGCAGTTCTTC
TRBJ2-1 | TRBV5-1 | 18 | TRBD2 | - | CASSLPTGTSGGAYEQFF | TGCGCCAGCAGCCTCCCCACCGGGACTAGCGGGGGGGCGTACGAGCAGTTCTTC
TRBJ2-7 | TRBV10-3 | 13 | - | - | CAIQGDQDYEQYF | TGTGCCATACAGGGTGATCAGGATTACGAGCAGTACTTC
TRBJ2-3 | TRBV9 | 17 | TRBD2 | - | CASSVGGYGGSTDTQYF | TGTGCCAGCAGCGTAGGGGGTTACGGGGGGAGCACAGATACGCAGTATTTT
TRBJ1-5 | TRBV11-2 | 15 | TRBD1 | - | CASSLDYRGDQPQHF | TGTGCCAGCAGCTTAGATTACAGGGGGGACCAGCCCCAGCATTTT
TRBJ1-5 | TRBV20-1 | 14 | - | - | CSARGTAYNQPQHF | TGCAGTGCTAGAGGGACAGCGTATAATCAGCCCCAGCATTTT
TRBJ1-2 | TRBV28 | 14 | - | - | CASSLGGQGYSYTF | TGTGCCAGCAGTTTAGGGGGACAAGGATACAGCTACACCTTC
TRBJ2-6 | TRBV27 | 13 | - | few | CASSLSAANVLTF | TGTGCCAGCAGTTTATCCGCCGCCAACGTCCTGACTTTC
TRBJ2-1 | TRBV5-6 | 14 | - | few | CASSFYDRDYEQFF | TGTGCCAGCAGTTTTTACGACAGGGACTATGAGCAGTTCTTC
TRBJ1-2 | TRBV29-1 | 14 | TRBD1 | - | CSVENDRVLHGYTF | TGCAGCGTTGAGAATGACAGGGTCTTACATGGCTACACCTTC
TRBJ2-7 | TRBV7-2 | 15 | - | few | CASSPVAGPTYEQYF | TGTGCCAGCAGCCCCGTGGCGGGCCCTACCTACGAGCAGTACTTC
TRBJ2-5 | TRBV7-9 | 14 | TRBD1 | - | CASSLTGVPETQYF | TGTGCCAGCAGCCTAACAGGGGTTCCAGAGACCCAGTACTTC
TRBJ2-7 | TRBV28 | 18 | TRBD1 | few | CASSSPATDRGGIHEQYF | TGTGCCAGCAGTTCACCCGCGACGGACAGGGGGGGTATCCACGAGCAGTACTTC